These 15 T cell receptor beta chains were sequenced from one sample in a study of blood T cell repertoires in COVID-19. Data came from immunoSEQ multiplex PCR; TCRdb stores just in-frame clones and leaves some out. The repertoire consists of roughly 400,000 clones, with roughly 90% occurring once and the leading ten covering about 1.5%. The material sequenced was PBMCs or T cells enriched from blood (not recorded which). These receptors all stem from a woman younger than 30 who had been exposed to COVID-19.

The V and J genes are TRBV11-2 and TRBJ2-7; 8 nucleotides agree with TRBD1. The CDR3 contains 13 residues. Germline V gene data show CDR1 as SGHAT and CDR2 as FQNNGV. Trimming removed 7 bases from V and 7 bases from J; junction bases left unmatched: 9. The CDR3 bases are TGTGCCAGCATACGGACAGGGTCAGGAGAGCAGTACTTC. Amino acid sequence: CASIRTGSGEQYF.

The J gene is TRBJ2-7, the V gene TRBV7-9; D gene ambiguous. Germline CDR1 reads SEHNR; CDR2 reads FQNEAQ (reference sequence). Between the trimmed V and J ends, which lost 1 base and 3 bases, there was a span of 10 bases. This CDR3 comprises 14 residues. CDR3 in amino acids: CASSLGKANYEQYF. As DNA, the CDR3 is TGTGCCAGCAGCTTAGGTAAAGCGAACTACGAGCAGTACTTC. The whole variable domain, remainder taken from reference TRBV7-9 and TRBJ2-7, is DTGVSQNPRHKITKRGQNVTFRCDPISEHNRLYWYRQTLGQGPEFLTYFQNEAQLEKSRLLSDRFSAERPKGSFSTLEIQRTEQGDSAMYLCASSLGKANYEQYFGPGTRLTVT.

In this sample, this clone turned up once. The chain carries TRBV11-3 and TRBJ2-3, with D possibly TRBD1 on 5 matching bases. The V and J ends lost 1 base and 6 bases respectively, with 11 bases between them. Germline V gives CDR1 SGHNT, CDR2 YENEEA. This CDR3 is 14 amino acids long. CDR3 in amino acids: CASSLGQGFDTQYF. The CDR3 DNA reads as TGTGCCAGCAGCTTAGGGCAGGGCTTTGATACGCAGTATTTT.

V usage is TRBV10-2 and J usage is TRBJ2-3, with TRBD1 identical over 7 bases. Germline CDR1 and CDR2: WSHSY and SAAADI. CDR3 length: 15 amino acids. The trim removed 5 bases at V and 4 bases at J, leaving 9 bases unmatched. This chain's CDR3 is CASSHIQGPADTQYF. CDR3 DNA sequence: TGCGCCAGCAGTCATATACAGGGGCCGGCAGATACGCAGTATTTT.

The V gene is TRBV7-2, the J gene TRBJ2-5; D may be TRBD1 (6 bases). Germline CDR1 reads SGHTA; CDR2 reads FQGNSA. The CDR3 runs to 15 residues. Trimming took 5 bases from V and 3 from J, leaving 16 bases between them. The CDR3 region is CASSHKGQGKETQYF. In DNA form, the CDR3 reads TGTGCCAGCAGCCACAAAGGGCAGGGGAAAGAGACCCAGTACTTC.

This rearrangement joins TRBV24-1 to TRBJ1-2, with 7 bases identical to TRBD1. Germline trimming cut 2 bases from V and 5 bases from J; bases unmatched to any gene: 10. The germline V gene encodes CDR1 KGHDR and CDR2 SFDVKD. CDR3 length equals 16 residues. CDR3 sequence: CATSDYGTEDFYGYTF. CDR3 nucleotides: TGTGCCACCAGTGATTACGGGACAGAAGATTTTTATGGCTACACCTTC.

The chain combines TRBV28 with TRBJ1-2; TRBD1 might be the D (6 bases). Germline CDR1 and CDR2: MDHEN and SYDVKM. V shed 7 bases and J shed 0 bases, with 18 bases lying between them. This CDR3 is 16 amino acids long. As DNA, the CDR3 is TGTGCCAGCACCCCGGGGGGGCGCAAAACTAACTATGGCTACACCTTC. Translating gives CASTPGGRKTNYGYTF.

The rearrangement links TRBV28 to TRBJ2-1; D is unclear. Trimming removed 7 bases at V and 4 bases at J, with 5 bases between. Germline values: CDR1 MDHEN, CDR2 SYDVKM. The CDR3 is made up of 11 amino acids. As DNA, the CDR3 is TGTGCCAGCAATCTTTACAATGAGCAGTTCTTC. Translated, it gives CASNLYNEQFF.

This clone showed up just a few times. The gene calls are TRBV30 and TRBJ1-1, with TRBD1 matching 8 bases. The length of the CDR3 is 13 residues. Germline V gives CDR1 GTSNPN, CDR2 SVGIG (reference sequence). V shed 7 bases, J shed 0 bases, and the junction held 4 bases outside the gene matches. The DNA of the CDR3 is TGTGCCTCCAGGGGGCAGGTGAACACTGAAGCTTTCTTT. Amino acid sequence: CASRGQVNTEAFF. The variable domain in full, with the rest retrieved from reference TRBV30 and TRBJ1-1, is SQTIHQWPATLVQPVGSPLSLECTVEGTSNPNLYWYRQAAGRGLQLLFYSVGIGQISSEVPQNLSASRPQDRQFILSSKKLLLSDSGFYLCASRGQVNTEAFFGQGTRLTVV.

This sequence joins TRBV4-1 and TRBJ1-2; 9 positions match TRBD1. The junction had 5 bases not matched to a gene; V was cut back by 3 bases and J by 6 bases. The CDR3 consists of 14 residues. Germline V gives CDR1 MGHRA, CDR2 YSYEKL. The DNA of the CDR3 is TGCGCCAGCAGCCAGACAGGGGGAATGGATGGCTACACCTTC. It yields the protein CASSQTGGMDGYTF.

The rearrangement joins TRBV18 to TRBJ2-7, with D maybe TRBD1 (5 bases). Germline CDR1 is KGHSH and CDR2 is LQKENI. The V end lost 0 bases, the J end lost 6 bases, and 15 bases lay between the germline ends. The CDR3 spans 15 residues. The CDR3 sequence is CASSPPFSRQGEQYF. CDR3 in DNA: TGTGCCAGCTCACCACCGTTTAGCCGCCAGGGCGAGCAGTACTTC.

This clone has a single count. CDR3 in amino acids: CASQTSGSRNEQFF. The CDR3 DNA follows: TGTGCCAGCCAGACTAGCGGGAGTAGGAATGAGCAGTTCTTC. The V call is TRBV28, the J call TRBJ2-1; 12 positions match TRBD2. This CDR3 has 14 amino acids. Germline values: CDR1 MDHEN, CDR2 SYDVKM. The V and J ends lost 8 bases and 7 bases, in that order; junction bases with no gene match: 6.

J is TRBJ2-3 and V is TRBV9; 13 bases line up with TRBD2. Germline V gene lookup returns CDR1 SGDLS and CDR2 YYNGEE. The CDR3 runs 21 residues. Losses at the gene ends were 3 bases for V and 1 base for J; bases not matched to a gene: 17. The CDR3 DNA is TGTGCCAGCAGCGGTACTAATCCGACTAGCGGGGGGCCCTTCGGCACAGATACGCAGTATTTT. It encodes CASSGTNPTSGGPFGTDTQYF.

This clone was observed once. The chain recombines TRBV7-9 with TRBJ1-6; the D is unclear. V lost 1 base, J lost 18 bases, and 22 bases lay in between. The CDR3 covers 15 residues. CDR1 SEHNR and CDR2 FQNEAQ come from the germline V gene (reference sequence). The CDR3 sequence is CASSLDEMAGKISHF. Here the CDR3 DNA reads TGTGCCAGCAGCTTAGACGAAATGGCAGGCAAGATTTCCCACTTT.

The chain uses TRBV5-6 and TRBJ2-5; no definite D call. CDR1 is SGHDT and CDR2 is YYEEEE in the germline V gene. Trimming took off 5 bases at V and 1 base at J, with 15 bases between the two ends. This CDR3 contains 15 residues. The CDR3 DNA sequence: TGTGCCAGCAGTCCTGTGGCGGCCCGCCAAGAGACCCAGTACTTC. Translation gives CASSPVAARQETQYF.